These 15 T cell receptor beta chains were all obtained from the same sample, sequenced in a study of identical twins. TCRdb processed the 5' RACE reads anew with MiXCR; each CDR3 protein has one entry. The table records roughly 1.6 million distinct CDR3 sequences, about 32% of them present only once. What was sequenced was cord blood. The receptors come from a newborn girl in good health.

A few counts support this clonotype. The V call is TRBV7-2, the J call TRBJ2-3; possibly TRBD2 for D (6 bases). The CDR3 covers 15 residues. Germline CDR1 and CDR2: SGHTA and FQGNSA. V lost 3 bases to trimming and J lost 0 bases, with 10 bases between them. CDR3 in amino acids: CASSFDAGSTDTQYF. CDR3 nucleotides: TGTGCCAGCAGCTTTGATGCGGGGAGCACAGATACGCAGTATTTT. The full variable domain, completed using reference TRBV7-2 and TRBJ2-3, is GAGVSQSPSNKVTEKGKDVELRCDPISGHTALYWYRQSLGQGLEFLIYFQGNSAPDKSGLPSDRFSAERTGGSVSTLTIQRTQQEDSAVYLCASSFDAGSTDTQYFGPGTRLTVL.

At least ten counts were recorded for this clonotype. V usage is TRBV12-3 or TRBV12-4 and J usage is TRBJ2-1, with D tentatively TRBD2 (5 bases). The length of the CDR3 is 15 residues. The ends were cut back, 3 bases at V and 7 bases at J, with 16 bases in the middle. Here the CDR3 reads CASSLSPAGVNEQFF. The CDR3 DNA reads as TGTGCCAGCAGTTTGTCACCCGCCGGGGTAAATGAGCAGTTCTTC.

To note about this clonotype: At one boundary the junction diverges from the germline segment, which might be a read error. This sequence joins TRBV11-2 and TRBJ1-1, with 7 bases aligning to TRBD1. In germline, CDR1 is SGHAT, CDR2 FQNNGV. This CDR3 region has 18 residues. The chain's CDR3 is CACSLLPPTTGLNTEAFF. CDR3 nucleotides: TGTGCCTGCAGCTTACTTCCCCCTACGACAGGGCTGAACACTGAAGCTTTCTTT.

This chain joins TRBV6-1 and TRBJ2-1, with TRBD2 as a possible D gene (6 bases). V was clipped by 4 bases and J by 2 bases, with 15 bases between them. The CDR3 spans 16 residues. CDR1 and CDR2 (germline): MNHNS, SASEGT. The CDR3 DNA is TGTGCCAGCAGTGGCGGGACTCCCAGACCCTACAATGAGCAGTTCTTC. Protein: CASSGGTPRPYNEQFF.

The rearrangement joins TRBV6-6 to TRBJ2-7; TRBD1 matches 7 bases. The CDR3 has 14 amino acids. V lost 2 bases, J lost 6 bases, and 7 bases stayed unmatched. Germline CDR1 MNHNY, CDR2 SVGAGI (reference sequence). Here the CDR3 reads CASSYQRQGFEQYF. For the CDR3, the DNA is TGTGCCAGCAGTTACCAGAGACAGGGTTTCGAGCAGTACTTC.

V usage is TRBV20-1 and J usage is TRBJ2-3; 7 bases align to TRBD2. This CDR3 contains 15 residues. V shed 6 bases and J 2 bases; nucleotides not matched to a gene: 11. Germline assignment: CDR1 DFQATT and CDR2 SNEGSKA (reference sequence). The CDR3 DNA is TGCAGTGCCCAGAGCGGGGCCTTCCCCACAGATACGCAGTATTTT. Translating gives CSAQSGAFPTDTQYF.

A word on this clonotype: At one end, the junction sequence differs from germline, possibly due to a read error. The genes are TRBV25-1 and TRBJ1-3; 7 nucleotides match TRBD1. CDR1 is MGHDK, CDR2 SYGVNS, per germline. CDR3 length equals 13 residues. The CDR3, as DNA: TGTGCCAGCAGCAGGGGGGATGGAAACACCGTATATTTT. This translates into CASSRGDGNTVYF. The full variable domain, in which reference TRBV25-1 and TRBJ1-3 provide the parts outside the CDR3, is EADIYQTPRYLVIGTGKKITLECSQTMGHDKMYWYQQDPGMELHLIHYSYGVNSTEKGDLSSESTVSRIRTEHFPLTLESARPSHTSQYLCASSRGDGNTVYFGEGSWLTVV.

The chain uses TRBV25-1 and TRBJ2-3, with D tentatively TRBD2 (6 bases). V shed 10 bases and J shed 3 bases, with 20 bases lying between them. CDR1 is MGHDK and CDR2 is SYGVNS in the germline V gene. The CDR3 sequence is 15 residues long. The DNA of the CDR3 is TGTGCCACCCGGTTGGAGGGGTTAGGGACAGATACGCAGTATTTT. It codes for CATRLEGLGTDTQYF.

This clonotype was seen only a few times. The chain carries TRBV5-1 and TRBJ2-6; unclear D gene. This CDR3 is 16 amino acids long. Germline values: CDR1 SGHRS, CDR2 YFSETQ. Trimming removed 0 bases from V and 0 bases from J, with 7 bases in between. The CDR3 region has the DNA TGCGCCAGCAGCTTGGGCGATCACTCTGGGGCCAACGTCCTGACTTTC. This gives the protein CASSLGDHSGANVLTF.

The sample holds a few counts of this clonotype. J is TRBJ1-1 and V is TRBV5-1, with no clear D. Trimming stripped 0 bases from V and 0 bases from J, with 9 bases between. Germline CDR1 and CDR2: SGHRS and YFSETQ. The CDR3 loop spans 15 amino acids. DNA of the CDR3: TGCGCCAGCAGCTTGGATGGGAGTGTGAACACTGAAGCTTTCTTT. Its protein is CASSLDGSVNTEAFF.

The sample holds a few counts of this clonotype. This chain uses TRBV20-1 with TRBJ2-1; 10 bases are a match to TRBD2. CDR1 and CDR2 (germline): DFQATT, SNEGSKA (reference sequence). This CDR3 has 14 residues. The V segment lost 2 bases and the J segment 8 bases; nucleotides outside the gene matches: 6. CDR3 sequence: CSARPTSGWDEQFF. In DNA, the CDR3 is TGCAGTGCTAGACCGACTAGCGGGTGGGATGAGCAGTTCTTC.

Only a few counts were recorded for this clonotype. The CDR3 DNA follows: TGTGCTAGTGGTTTGGTTGGAGGGAGGGATGGCTACACCTTC. This gives the protein CASGLVGGRDGYTF. The chain joins TRBV12-5 to TRBJ1-2; D remains unclear. Germline V gene lookup returns CDR1 LGHNT and CDR2 FRNRAP. With 0 bases removed from V and 6 bases from J, the gap between germline ends came to 11 bases. The CDR3 has 14 amino acids. The complete variable domain, with remaining parts taken from reference TRBV12-5 and TRBJ1-2, reads DARVTQTPRHKVTEMGQEVTMRCQPILGHNTVFWYRQTMMQGLELLAYFRNRAPLDDSGMPKDRFSAEMPDATLATLKIQPSEPRDSAVYFCASGLVGGRDGYTFGSGTRLTVV.

At least ten counts were recorded for this clonotype. The chain uses TRBV7-9 and TRBJ1-5; tentatively, D is TRBD1 (6 bases). V lost 5 bases and J 2 bases, leaving 16 bases between the germline ends. The CDR3 extends over 16 amino acids. Per the germline V gene, CDR1 is SEHNR and CDR2 is FQNEAQ (reference sequence). The CDR3 protein is CASSPSYRVGNQPQHF. DNA for the CDR3: TGTGCCAGCAGCCCTAGTTACAGGGTTGGCAATCAGCCCCAGCATTTT.

The chain carries TRBV25-1 and TRBJ1-1; no firm D call. The CDR3 covers 14 residues. V dropped 1 base and J dropped 5 bases, with 11 bases sitting between them. Germline V gives CDR1 MGHDK, CDR2 SYGVNS. The CDR3 here is CASSELGRTTEAFF. DNA of the CDR3: TGTGCCAGCAGTGAATTGGGCAGAACGACTGAAGCTTTCTTT. Full variable domain (outside the CDR3, taken from reference TRBV25-1 and TRBJ1-1): EADIYQTPRYLVIGTGKKITLECSQTMGHDKMYWYQQDPGMELHLIHYSYGVNSTEKGDLSSESTVSRIRTEHFPLTLESARPSHTSQYLCASSELGRTTEAFFGQGTRLTVV.

A word on this clonotype: An end of the junction does not agree with germline; a read error may underlie this. V usage is TRBV5-1 and J usage is TRBJ2-3; D is unresolved. CDR3 length: 13 amino acids. CDR1 is SGHRS, CDR2 YFSETQ, per germline. The CDR3 DNA follows: TGCGCCAGCAGCTCTCAAAGCACAGTTACGCAGTATTTT. This gives the protein CASSSQSTVTQYF.